Sequencing of this T cell receptor beta chain was carried out in a study of blood T cell repertoires in COVID-19. The wider study: The study drew acute and convalescent COVID-19 samples from the United States, Italy and Spain. From T cells, B-cell-depleted T cells, or PBMCs came the material, which was cDNA or gDNA.

Germline V CDR1 and CDR2: SGHNT, YENEEA. J lost 4 bases, V lost 2 bases, and 8 bases had no gene match. The CDR3 is 16 amino acids. In the original processing: Amplification of reference gene primers provided the estimated nucleated cell counts. Only in-frame clones appear in the TCRdb table, and some are missing; sequencing was by immunoSEQ multiplex PCR. D and trimming come from the DNA, and the V and J calls and clone size come from that table. The table includes tens of thousands of clones, about nine tenths detected once. The TCR comes from a woman between 35 and 50 years old with active COVID-19. Source material: peripheral blood. V and J are TRBV11-3 and TRBJ2-3, with 8 nucleotides matching TRBD2. CDR3: CASSLSGGALPDTQYF. DNA of the CDR3: TGTGCCAGCAGCTTATCGGGGGGGGCATTGCCAGATACGCAGTATTTT. The full variable domain, in which reference TRBV11-3 and TRBJ2-3 provide the parts outside the CDR3, is EAGVVQSPRYKIIEKKQPVAFWCNPISGHNTLYWYLQNLGQGPELLIRYENEEAVDDSQLPKDRFSAERLKGVDSTLKIQPAELGDSAVYLCASSLSGGALPDTQYFGPGTRLTVL.